One TCR beta chain is described in this entry. The antigen this receptor binds is unknown. Base qualities are missing; no much larger clone stands one base away. TCRbeta CDR3 regions were amplified from genomic DNA by means of the immunoSEQ Assay, a bias-controlled multiplex PCR. Processing in the source paper ran as follows. The number of nucleated cells in each sample was estimated from the amplification of reference gene primers within the assay. To quantify the absolute abundance of each unique TCRbeta CDR3 rearrangement, sequence reads were collapsed and filtered. Productive Simpson clonality was computed per sample as the square root of Simpson's diversity index over productive rearrangements. In its TCRdb copy, this immuneACCESS table keeps in-frame sequences only and misses some clones. Where compared with another copy, unresolved V genes explain less than half of these, and the others have no known cause. V and J calls and clone size are as listed in that table; D and trimming were resolved from the DNA. Recorded for this sample are under 200,000 clones; roughly 83% of them occurred a single time. The ten largest clones add up to around 5% of the sample.

These data originate in a study of blood T cell repertoires in COVID-19 (dated by TCRdb to the early 2020s). In the study overall: The collaborator samples originated in the United States, Italy and Spain and spanned the acute and convalescent phases of COVID-19. The material from the prospective study consisted of cDNA or gDNA derived from T cells, B-cell-depleted T cells, or PBMCs. Subjects who had been exposed to COVID-19, were actively infected with it, or had recovered from it provided the deeply sampled blood TCRbeta repertoires that made up the dataset. The repertoires were made available in a free public database intended to serve as a resource for research on the immune response to SARS-CoV-2. The samples were drawn from two sources: the first 160 participants of the ongoing ImmuneRACE study, and fewer than 1,500 subjects contributed by 6 global collaborators. The sample metadata nearly always contained a de-identified subject ID, COVID-19 status, age in years and sex. Where HLA class I and class II types were available, the types were taken from metadata supplied by the sample provider, not from assay-based typing. Paper-wide results and their limitations: Clinical and demographic metadata were provided uncurated, with the amount varying by source and participant.

In the prospective study, participants were 18 to 89 years old, resided in 24 geographic areas of the United States, and were enrolled through a virtual design. In the prospective study, cohorts were assigned on the basis of participant-reported clinical history obtained from a screening survey and a study questionnaire. Each participant in the prospective study had whole blood, serum and a nasopharyngeal or oropharyngeal swab collected by mobile phlebotomists. Over a roughly 2-month period, participants in the prospective study had the option of providing additional blood draws and questionnaires. Before DNA extraction, blood samples from the prospective study were shipped at room temperature or frozen. According to the germline V gene, CDR1 reads SGHNT and CDR2 reads YENEEA. The CDR3 holds 13 amino acids from the cysteine to the phenylalanine. Just CDR3 DNA is preserved here, 39 bases in frame from base 1. V loses 5 bases, J loses 2 bases, and the germline ends lie 8 bases apart.

The sequencing sample was made of PBMCs or T cells enriched from blood (not recorded which). This sequence originates from a man aged 40-49 years with acute COVID-19. The sequence is built from TRBV11-3 and TRBJ2-3; too little of a D gene remains to name it. The CDR3 reads as follows: CASSQEATDTQYF. The nucleotides are TGTGCCAGCAGCCAAGAAGCCACAGATACGCAGTATTTT. With the portions outside the CDR3 filled from the reference TRBV11-3 and TRBJ2-3 genes, the complete variable region becomes EAGVVQSPRYKIIEKKQPVAFWCNPISGHNTLYWYLQNLGQGPELLIRYENEEAVDDSQLPKDRFSAERLKGVDSTLKIQPAELGDSAVYLCASSQEATDTQYFGPGTRLTVL.